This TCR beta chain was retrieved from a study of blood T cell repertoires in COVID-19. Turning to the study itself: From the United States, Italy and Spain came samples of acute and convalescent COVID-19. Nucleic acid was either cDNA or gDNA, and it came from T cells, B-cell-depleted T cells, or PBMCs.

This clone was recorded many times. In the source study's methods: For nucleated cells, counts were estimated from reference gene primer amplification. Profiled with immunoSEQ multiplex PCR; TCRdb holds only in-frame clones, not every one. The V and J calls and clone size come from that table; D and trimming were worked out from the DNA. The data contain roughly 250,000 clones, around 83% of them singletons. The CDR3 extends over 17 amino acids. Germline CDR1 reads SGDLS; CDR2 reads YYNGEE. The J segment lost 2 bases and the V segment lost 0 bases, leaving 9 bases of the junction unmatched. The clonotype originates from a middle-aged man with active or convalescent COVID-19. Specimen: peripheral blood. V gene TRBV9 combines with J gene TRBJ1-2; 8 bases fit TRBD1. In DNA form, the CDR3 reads TGTGCCAGCAGCGTAGCAGGGGGCCCTAGAGACAACTATGGCTACACCTTC. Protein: CASSVAGGPRDNYGYTF.